One T cell receptor (beta chain) is described in this entry. The antigen is unknown. The assay was immunoSEQ multiplex PCR, and TCRdb's table has in-frame clones only and misses some. The sample lists about 5,000 clones, approximately 85% occurring once. The germline CDR1 and CDR2 sequences are PRHDT and FYEKMQ (reference sequence). The V gene lost 5 bases and the J gene lost 3 bases, with 11 bases spanning the gap. The CDR3 runs 13 residues. Histologic diagnosis was independently verified by two lung pathologists. This sample stems from a study of immune evolution from preneoplasia to lung adenocarcinoma. Study results and limitations: Top clone frequencies peaked in normal lung, apparently declining through invasive adenocarcinoma. T cell clonality was higher in KRAS-mutant than EGFR-mutant or wild-type nodules. Later-stage lesions appeared to have more T cells, more diversity, less clonality.

The material sequenced was FFPE atypical adenomatous hyperplasia tissue from the lung. The sample's subset: atypical adenomatous hyperplasia (AAH), lung preneoplasia. This receptor was taken from a person between 65 and 79 years old with lung adenocarcinoma. The chain couples TRBV13 to TRBJ2-7; D possibly matches TRBD1 or TRBD2 (5 bases each). The CDR3 DNA follows: TGTGCCAGCAGCCGGGGACGGAGCTACGAGCAGTACTTC. This codes for CASSRGRSYEQYF.